Listed below are T cell receptor beta chains from one sample, sequenced in a study of cytomegalovirus exposure and HLA in healthy donors. Data came from immunoSEQ multiplex PCR; TCRdb stores just in-frame clones and leaves some out. The data hold around 120,000 clones, with roughly four fifths observed a single time. Sequenced input: PBMCs. These receptors came from a male donor in good health and CMV-seropositive. CDR3s include the opening cysteine and the closing phenylalanine or tryptophan. The D gene is left open where the match is weak. Rows give clone size only sometimes, using once, few, many, or a class for an expanded clone.

TRBJ1-4 | few | TRBD1 | TRBV15 | TGTGCCACCAGCAGAGAGGTACAGGGGTGGGAAAAACTGTTTTTT | CATSREVQGWEKLFF
TRBJ2-2 | . | . | TRBV13 | TGTGCCAGCAGCCGAGGGGGGGGTGACACCGGGGAGCTGTTTTTT | CASSRGGGDTGELFF
TRBJ2-1 | . | TRBD1 | TRBV18 | TGTGCCAGCTCTCCCGCCGGGACAGGGGGCAATGAGCAGTTCTTC | CASSPAGTGGNEQFF
TRBJ2-7 | . | . | TRBV30 | TGTGCCTGGAGTGCGGCAGGGATCGGCGGCTACGAGCAGTACTTC | CAWSAAGIGGYEQYF
TRBJ1-4 | . | . | TRBV6-4 | TGTGCCAGCAGTGCTTTGGATAGGGGACAAACTAATGAAAAACTGTTTTTT | CASSALDRGQTNEKLFF
TRBJ2-5 | . | . | TRBV7-2 | TGTGCCAGCAGCTTGGGGAGACAAGAGACCCAGTACTTC | CASSLGRQETQYF
TRBJ2-7 | . | TRBD1 | TRBV6-4 | TGTGCCAGCAGTCGGGACAGGGGGCACGAGCAGTACTTC | CASSRDRGHEQYF
TRBJ1-1 | . | . | TRBV11-3 | TGTGCCAGCAGCTTAGTGGCCAACACTGAAGCTTTCTTT | CASSLVANTEAFF
TRBJ2-7 | . | TRBD2 | TRBV4-3 | TGCGCCAGCAGCCAAGATACAAGTTCTAGCGGTTTCTACGAGCAGTACTTC | CASSQDTSSSGFYEQYF
TRBJ2-5 | . | TRBD2 | TRBV18 | TGTGCCAGCTCACGCTTTGTGACTAGCGGGAGGGAAGAGACCCAGTACTTC | CASSRFVTSGREETQYF
TRBJ2-2 | . | TRBD1 | TRBV19 | TGTGCCAGTAGTATGGCAGGGGGGAACACCGGGGAGCTGTTTTTT | CASSMAGGNTGELFF
TRBJ2-7 | . | . | TRBV5-1 | TGCGCCAGCAGCCAGGCCTACGAGCAGTACTTC | CASSQAYEQYF
TRBJ1-5 | . | TRBD1 | TRBV18 | TGTGCCAGCTCAGCCATCCTGACAGGGGTGGATCAGCCCCAGCATTTT | CASSAILTGVDQPQHF
TRBJ1-1 | . | TRBD1 | TRBV7-3 | TGTGCCAGCAGCTCAGACAGGGGGACTGAAGCTTTCTTT | CASSSDRGTEAFF
TRBJ2-1 | . | TRBD2 | TRBV5-1 | TGCGCCAGCAGCTTTGCGGGAGTCCACAATGAGCAGTTCTTC | CASSFAGVHNEQFF
TRBJ2-7 | few | TRBD2 | TRBV28 | TGTGCCAGCAGACCAAGCGGGAGTCGTTACGAGCAGTACTTC | CASRPSGSRYEQYF